The subject of this entry is one T cell receptor (beta chain). Its antigen is unknown. This specimen belongs to a study of cytomegalovirus exposure and HLA in healthy donors. Study-wide findings and caveats: A later analysis by the authors found several of the most significant clusters apparently linked to common viral pathogens. The classifier reportedly diagnosed cytomegalovirus status with high specificity and sensitivity. Some V segments (TRBV6-2 and TRBV6-3 among them) were excluded as indistinguishable.

V lost 4 bases to trimming and J lost 8 bases, with 12 bases between them. CDR1 MGHDK and CDR2 SYGVNS come from the germline V gene. CDR3 length: 13 amino acids. The PCR was carried out with 60 Vbeta primers and 13 Jbeta primers. This table comes from immunoSEQ multiplex PCR, and its TCRdb copy is limited to in-frame clones, with some not included. The data contain around 31,000 clones, approximately 87% of them singletons. Sequenced material: PBMCs. The chain has TRBV25-1 and TRBJ2-1, with D tentatively TRBD2 (6 bases). This sequence was found in a boy between 5 and 17 years old in good health and CMV-seronegative. The CDR3 DNA is TGTGCCAGCAGTGGGACTACCAGTCATGAGCAGTTCTTC. Encoded protein: CASSGTTSHEQFF.